This is a list of T cell receptor beta chains from one sample in a study of T cells in Graves' hyperthyroidism and ophthalmopathy. TCRdb used MiXCR to reprocess the multiplex PCR reads, holding one entry per CDR3 protein. The sample consists of some 600,000 distinct CDR3 sequences, approximately 15% of them appearing once. The sample comprised blood. These receptors all stem from a woman aged 30 to 39 with Graves' hyperthyroidism that later progressed to Graves' ophthalmopathy. The CDR3 runs from the conserved cysteine through the conserved F or W. D genes are given only for firm matches. Size is stated for part of the rows, as once, few or many counts, or as a class when the clone is expanded.

>TRBV27|many|13|TRBJ2-3|NA
TGTGCCAGCAGTTTGGCTTCTGCAGATACGCAGTATTTT
CASSLASADTQYF
>TRBV30|many|13|TRBJ1-5|NA
TGTGCCTGGACTTTGAACGGCAATCAGCCCCAGCATTTT
CAWTLNGNQPQHF
>TRBV12-5|many|14|TRBJ1-4|TRBD1
TGTGCTAGTGGTTTTGGACAGGATGATGAAAAACTGTTTTTT
CASGFGQDDEKLFF
>TRBV7-2|many|12|TRBJ2-7|NA
TGTGCCAGCAGCCCCCACTCTTACGAGCAGTACTTC
CASSPHSYEQYF
>TRBV6-1|many|12|TRBJ2-7|NA
TGTGCCAGCGGTGGTGCGGGCTACGAGCAGTACTTC
CASGGAGYEQYF
>TRBV30|NA|17|TRBJ2-7|TRBD2
TGTGCCTGGAGTAAGGGACTAGCGGAGTTGGGCTCCTACGAGCAGTACTTC
CAWSKGLAELGSYEQYF
>TRBV5-1|many|13|TRBJ2-7|TRBD1
TGCGCCAGCAGCTGGGGGACAGGGTTCGAGCAGTACTTC
CASSWGTGFEQYF
>TRBV4-3|many|13|TRBJ1-5|NA
TGCGCCAGCAGCCAAGACGAGAATCAGCCCCAGCATTTT
CASSQDENQPQHF
>TRBV4-1|NA|15|TRBJ2-7|NA
TGCGCCAGCAGCCAAGAAACAGTTGGCTCCTACGAGCAGTACTTC
CASSQETVGSYEQYF
>TRBV27|many|17|TRBJ2-7|TRBD2
TGTGCCAGCAGTCCCCTCCGACTAGCGGGAGTCGACCACGAGCAGTACTTC
CASSPLRLAGVDHEQYF